This T cell receptor (beta chain) was sequenced for a study of shared clonotypes between healthy human individuals. Whole-study results and caveats: Clonotype sharing among donors was expected to depend on sequencing depth. In general, naive subsets displayed greater estimated richness than memory subsets did.

As concerns this clone: Its target is unknown.

The CDR3 contains 18 residues. J was trimmed by 3 bases and V by 0 bases; bases with no gene match: 6. Looked up from germline, CDR1 is LNHNV and CDR2 is YYDKDF (reference sequence). The authors loaded 150 to 250 ng DNA, 30,000 to 35,000 T cell genomes, into sorted-subset replicate PCRs. TCRdb keeps only in-frame clones here, not all; method: immunoSEQ multiplex PCR. The data contain hundreds of thousands of clones, over 75% of them singletons. This TCR was sampled from a man between 18 and 29 years old in good health. The chain joins TRBV15 to TRBJ2-2; TRBD2 matches at 11 bases. The sequencing input was memory CD8+ T cells sorted from blood. Sample subset: CD45RO+ cells pooled with CCR7-negative TemRA cells. Here the CDR3 DNA reads TGTGCCACCAGCAGAGAACTAGCGGGAGCCCCGGACACCGGGGAGCTGTTTTTT. Its protein product is CATSRELAGAPDTGELFF. The entire variable domain, with the rest obtained from reference TRBV15 and TRBJ2-2, is as follows: DAMVIQNPRYQVTQFGKPVTLSCSQTLNHNVMYWYQQKSSQAPKLLFHYYDKDFNNEADTPDNFQSRRPNTSFCFLDIRSPGLGDTAMYLCATSRELAGAPDTGELFFGEGSRLTVL.